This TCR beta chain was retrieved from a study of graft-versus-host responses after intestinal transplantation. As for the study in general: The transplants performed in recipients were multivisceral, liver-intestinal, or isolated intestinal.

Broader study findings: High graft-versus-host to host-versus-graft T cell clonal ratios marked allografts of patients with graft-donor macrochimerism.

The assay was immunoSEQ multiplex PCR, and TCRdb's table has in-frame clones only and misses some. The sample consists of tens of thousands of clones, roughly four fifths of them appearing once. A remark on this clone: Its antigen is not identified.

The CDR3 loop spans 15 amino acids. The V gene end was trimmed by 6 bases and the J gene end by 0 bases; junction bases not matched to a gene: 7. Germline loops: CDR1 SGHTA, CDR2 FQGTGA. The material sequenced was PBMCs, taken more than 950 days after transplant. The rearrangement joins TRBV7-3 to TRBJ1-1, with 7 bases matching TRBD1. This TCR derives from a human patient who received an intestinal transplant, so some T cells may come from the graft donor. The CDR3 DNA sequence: TGTGCCAGCAGTCTAACAGGGGCGGTGAACACTGAAGCTTTCTTT. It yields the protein CASSLTGAVNTEAFF.